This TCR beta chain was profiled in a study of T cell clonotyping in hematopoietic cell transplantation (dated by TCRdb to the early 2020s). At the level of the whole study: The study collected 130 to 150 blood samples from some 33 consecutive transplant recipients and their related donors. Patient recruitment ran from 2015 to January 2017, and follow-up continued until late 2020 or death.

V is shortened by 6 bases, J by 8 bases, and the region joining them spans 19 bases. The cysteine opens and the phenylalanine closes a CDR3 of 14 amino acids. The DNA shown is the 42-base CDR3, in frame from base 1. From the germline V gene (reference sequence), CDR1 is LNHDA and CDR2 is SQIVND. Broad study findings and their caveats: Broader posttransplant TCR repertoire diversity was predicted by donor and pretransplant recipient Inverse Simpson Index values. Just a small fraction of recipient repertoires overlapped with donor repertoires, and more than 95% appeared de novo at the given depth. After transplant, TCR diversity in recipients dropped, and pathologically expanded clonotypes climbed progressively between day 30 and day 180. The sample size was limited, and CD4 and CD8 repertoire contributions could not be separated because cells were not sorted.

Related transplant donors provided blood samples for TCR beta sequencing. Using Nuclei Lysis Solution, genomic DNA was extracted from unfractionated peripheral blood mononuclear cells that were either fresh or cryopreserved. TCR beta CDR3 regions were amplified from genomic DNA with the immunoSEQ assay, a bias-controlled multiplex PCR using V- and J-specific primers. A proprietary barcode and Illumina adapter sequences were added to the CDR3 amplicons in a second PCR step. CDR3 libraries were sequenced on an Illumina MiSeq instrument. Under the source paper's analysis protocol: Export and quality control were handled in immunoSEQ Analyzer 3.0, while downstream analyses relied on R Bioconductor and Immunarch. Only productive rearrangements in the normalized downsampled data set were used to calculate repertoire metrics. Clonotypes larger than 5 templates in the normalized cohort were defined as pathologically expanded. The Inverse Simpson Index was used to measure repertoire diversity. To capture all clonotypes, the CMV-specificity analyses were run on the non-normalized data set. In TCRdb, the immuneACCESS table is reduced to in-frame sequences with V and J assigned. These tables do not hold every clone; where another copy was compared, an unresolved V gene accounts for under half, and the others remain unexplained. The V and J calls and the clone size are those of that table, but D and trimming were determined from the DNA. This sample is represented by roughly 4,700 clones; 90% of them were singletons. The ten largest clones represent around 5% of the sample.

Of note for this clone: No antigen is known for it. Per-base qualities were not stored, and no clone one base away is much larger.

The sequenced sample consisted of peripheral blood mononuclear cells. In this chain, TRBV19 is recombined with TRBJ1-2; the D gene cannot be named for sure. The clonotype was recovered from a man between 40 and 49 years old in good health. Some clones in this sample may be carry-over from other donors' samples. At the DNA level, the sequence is TGTGCCAGTAGGGTTTATTTCCATACGGAAGGCTACACCTTC. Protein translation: CASRVYFHTEGYTF.